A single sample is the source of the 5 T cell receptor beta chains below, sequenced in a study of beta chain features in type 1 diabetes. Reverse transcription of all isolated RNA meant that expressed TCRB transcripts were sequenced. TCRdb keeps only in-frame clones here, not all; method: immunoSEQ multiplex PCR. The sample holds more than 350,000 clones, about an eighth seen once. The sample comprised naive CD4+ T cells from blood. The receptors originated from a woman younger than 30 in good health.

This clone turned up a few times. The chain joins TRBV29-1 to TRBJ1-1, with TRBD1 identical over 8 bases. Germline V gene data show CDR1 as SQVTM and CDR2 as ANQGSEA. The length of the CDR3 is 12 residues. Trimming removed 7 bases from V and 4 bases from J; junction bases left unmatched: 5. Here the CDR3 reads CSGGQDFTEAFF. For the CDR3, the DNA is TGCAGCGGGGGACAGGACTTCACTGAAGCTTTCTTT.

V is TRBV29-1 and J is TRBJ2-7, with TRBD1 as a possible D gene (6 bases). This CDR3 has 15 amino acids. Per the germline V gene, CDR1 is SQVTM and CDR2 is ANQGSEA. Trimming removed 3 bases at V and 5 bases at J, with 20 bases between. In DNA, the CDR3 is TGCAGCGTTGACGATCCCAGGGGTTTCCTGGACGAGCAGTACTTC. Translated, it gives CSVDDPRGFLDEQYF.

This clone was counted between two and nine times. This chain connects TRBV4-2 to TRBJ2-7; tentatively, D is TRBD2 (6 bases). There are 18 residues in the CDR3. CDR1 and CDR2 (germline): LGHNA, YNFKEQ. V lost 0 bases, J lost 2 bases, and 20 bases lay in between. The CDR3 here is CASSQDLARGVKAYEQYF. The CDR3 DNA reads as TGTGCCAGCAGCCAAGACTTGGCGCGGGGCGTCAAGGCCTACGAGCAGTACTTC.

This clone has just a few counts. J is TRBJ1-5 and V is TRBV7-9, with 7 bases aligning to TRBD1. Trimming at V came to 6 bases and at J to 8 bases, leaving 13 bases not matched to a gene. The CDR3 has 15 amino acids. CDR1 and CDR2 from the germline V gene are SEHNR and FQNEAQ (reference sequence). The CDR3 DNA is TGTGCCAGCAGTGCGACTATGGACAGGATGGAGCCCCAGCATTTT. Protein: CASSATMDRMEPQHF.

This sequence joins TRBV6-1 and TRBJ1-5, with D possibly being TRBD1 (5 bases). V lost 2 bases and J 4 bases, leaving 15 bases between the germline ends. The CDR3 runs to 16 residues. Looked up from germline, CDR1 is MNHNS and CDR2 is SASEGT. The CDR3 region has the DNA TGTGCCAGCAGTGAACCGGCGAGACAGCAAAATCAGCCCCAGCATTTT. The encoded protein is CASSEPARQQNQPQHF.